A single sample gave rise to the 2 T cell receptor beta chains below, sequenced in a study of cytomegalovirus exposure and HLA in healthy donors. PCR involved 60 Vbeta and 13 Jbeta primers. The data were produced by immunoSEQ multiplex PCR, yet TCRdb's version contains in-frame clones alone and is incomplete. The table has around 150,000 clones, over 80% seen once. Sequenced: PBMCs. The receptors were sampled from a woman aged 18-29 years in good health and CMV-seronegative.

In its sample, this clone was seen once. The chain carries TRBV15 and TRBJ1-3; weak D call: TRBD1 (6 bases). The V and J ends lost 0 bases and 4 bases respectively, with 16 bases between them. Germline CDR1 and CDR2: LNHNV and YYDKDF (reference sequence). The CDR3 has 17 residues. The CDR3 DNA sequence: TGTGCCACCAGCAGAGATCGGGGAGGGGGTTCGGGAAACACCATATATTTT. It encodes CATSRDRGGGSGNTIYF. The variable domain in full, with the rest retrieved from reference TRBV15 and TRBJ1-3, is DAMVIQNPRYQVTQFGKPVTLSCSQTLNHNVMYWYQQKSSQAPKLLFHYYDKDFNNEADTPDNFQSRRPNTSFCFLDIRSPGLGDTAMYLCATSRDRGGGSGNTIYFGEGSWLTVV.

This chain links TRBV7-9 with TRBJ2-5; 8 nucleotides align to TRBD1. V shed 1 base, J shed 2 bases, and the junction held 9 bases outside the gene matches. The CDR3 has 17 residues. CDR1 and CDR2 from the germline V gene are SEHNR and FQNEAQ (reference sequence). This CDR3 is CASSLVGTGSGQETQYF. CDR3 bases: TGTGCCAGCAGCTTAGTAGGGACAGGTAGTGGTCAAGAGACCCAGTACTTC.